Shown below are 14 T cell receptor beta chains from a single sample sequenced in a study of T cells after posttransplantation cyclophosphamide. Repertoires were generated with immunoSEQ multiplex PCR, while TCRdb's copy carries only in-frame clones and drops some. Of approximately 52,000 clones in the sample, about 86% were seen once. Material for sequencing was PBMCs. Receptor source: a man younger than 45 with a blood cancer, CMV-positive, and with a related stem cell donor.

The rearrangement links TRBV5-6 to TRBJ2-7; 7 bases fit TRBD1. The ends lost 4 bases at V and 0 bases at J; junction bases unmatched: 4. Germline-derived CDR1 and CDR2 are SGHDT and YYEEEE. The CDR3 has 14 amino acids. The DNA for the CDR3 is TGTGCCAGCAGCCCCGGGGACAGCTCCTACGAGCAGTACTTC. Translating gives CASSPGDSSYEQYF.

The rearrangement joins TRBV5-1 to TRBJ2-7; TRBD2 aligns across 7 bases. Looked up from germline, CDR1 is SGHRS and CDR2 is YFSETQ. The trim removed 3 bases at V and 5 bases at J, leaving 14 bases unmatched. The CDR3 has 16 amino acids. The CDR3 DNA sequence: TGCGCCAGCAGCTATTCAGCGGGACTCGCGCTTAACGAGCAGTACTTC. It yields the protein CASSYSAGLALNEQYF.

V is TRBV14 and J is TRBJ2-7; D is possibly TRBD1 (5 bases). The CDR3 is 13 residues long. Germline V gene sequence: CDR1 SGHDN, CDR2 FVKESK. V lost 5 bases and J 6 bases, leaving 14 bases between the germline ends. This CDR3 is CASSYPQGAEQYF. CDR3 nucleotides: TGTGCCAGCAGCTACCCCCAGGGTGCCGAGCAGTACTTC.

The chain joins TRBV9 to TRBJ2-3, with D possibly being TRBD2 (6 bases). V lost 1 base and J 6 bases, leaving 15 bases between the germline ends. This CDR3 spans 15 amino acids. Germline-derived CDR1 and CDR2 are SGDLS and YYNGEE. As DNA, the CDR3 is TGTGCCAGCAGCGTACGACGGGAGCCTGGGGATACGCAGTATTTT. It codes for CASSVRREPGDTQYF.

This clone was detected only once. The chain has TRBV21-1 and TRBJ2-5; the table names TRBD1, a call not compared with the DNA. TRBV21-1 is classified as a pseudogene. This CDR3 spans 18 amino acids. The CDR3 nucleotides read TGTGCCAGCAGCAAAGTAGGGGGACGGTCGATGTACCAAGAGACCCAGTACTTC. Protein product: CASSKVGGRSMYQETQYF.

V gene TRBV19 combines with J gene TRBJ1-6; TRBD1 agrees at 7 bases. The CDR3 has 15 residues. V lost 7 bases to trimming and J lost 8 bases; unmatched junction nucleotides: 11. Germline CDR1 reads LNHDA; CDR2 reads SQIVND (reference sequence). In DNA, the CDR3 is TGTGCCAGTAATTCGCCGGGACAGAGATATTCACCCCTCCACTTT. This encodes CASNSPGQRYSPLHF.

This clone was counted a single time. The J gene is TRBJ2-3, the V gene TRBV7-2; 9 bases map to TRBD1. J was trimmed by 6 bases and V by 6 bases; bases with no gene match: 4. CDR3 length: 13 amino acids. Germline V gene data show CDR1 as SGHTA and CDR2 as FQGNSA. The CDR3, as DNA: TGTGCCAGCAGAACAGGGGGCGGGGATACGCAGTATTTT. Protein: CASRTGGGDTQYF. Full variable domain (missing parts from reference TRBV7-2 and TRBJ2-3): GAGVSQSPSNKVTEKGKDVELRCDPISGHTALYWYRQSLGQGLEFLIYFQGNSAPDKSGLPSDRFSAERTGGSVSTLTIQRTQQEDSAVYLCASRTGGGDTQYFGPGTRLTVL.

The chain carries TRBV7-6 and TRBJ2-7; 7 bases fit TRBD2. The CDR3 length is 15 residues. CDR1 and CDR2 from the germline V gene are SGHVS and FNYEAQ. Losses at the gene ends were 0 bases for V and 3 bases for J; bases not matched to a gene: 5. CDR3 protein: CASSLAGGSDYEQYF. CDR3 nucleotides: TGTGCCAGCAGCTTAGCGGGAGGGTCGGACTACGAGCAGTACTTC.

The rearrangement links TRBV19 to TRBJ1-6; 7 bases map to TRBD1. The germline CDR1 and CDR2 sequences are LNHDA and SQIVND (reference sequence). V shed 4 bases, J shed 18 bases, and the junction held 18 bases outside the gene matches. The CDR3 runs to 15 residues. In DNA, the CDR3 is TGTGCCAGTAGTAGTACCGGGACAGCGACCCCCGGCCCCCACTTT. It codes for CASSSTGTATPGPHF. The whole variable domain, filled in from reference TRBV19 and TRBJ1-6, reads DGGITQSPKYLFRKEGQNVTLSCEQNLNHDAMYWYRQDPGQGLRLIYYSQIVNDFQKGDIAEGYSVSREKKESFPLTVTSAQKNPTAFYLCASSSTGTATPGPHFGNGTRLTVT.

The chain joins TRBV13 to TRBJ2-5; a weak D match, TRBD2 (5 bases). The J call may be incorrect, as the DNA end agrees better with TRBJ2-7. Germline V lookup: CDR1 PRHDT, CDR2 FYEKMQ (reference sequence). The length of the CDR3 is 16 residues. The CDR3 DNA reads TGTGCCAGCAGCCCGCCCTATCAGGAAGGGAGCAACGAGCAGTACTTC. This translates into CASSPPYQEGSNEQYF.

This chain uses TRBV11-3 with TRBJ1-1, with D perhaps TRBD1 (5 bases). With 5 bases removed from V and 1 base from J, the gap between germline ends came to 11 bases. From germline, CDR1 is SGHNT and CDR2 YENEEA. This CDR3 has 14 residues. The CDR3 sequence: CASSRGGRNTEAFF. CDR3 coding DNA: TGTGCCAGCAGCCGGGGGGGTAGGAACACTGAAGCTTTCTTT.

The chain couples TRBV19 to TRBJ1-1, with 12 bases fitting TRBD1. Germline V lookup: CDR1 LNHDA, CDR2 SQIVND (reference sequence). The junction had 8 bases not matched to a gene; V was cut back by 5 bases and J by 4 bases. The CDR3 is made up of 16 amino acids. DNA of the CDR3: TGTGCCAGTAGTTCCGGGACAGGGGGCGGCGGCACTGAAGCTTTCTTT. This encodes CASSSGTGGGGTEAFF.

The rearrangement joins TRBV30 to TRBJ2-5; 8 bases line up with TRBD1. The germline CDR1 and CDR2 sequences are GTSNPN and SVGIG (reference sequence). V trimming: 3 bases; J trimming: 4 bases; junction bases outside the gene matches: 13. The CDR3 covers 16 residues. CDR3 sequence: CAWSRGRNLLGETQYF. CDR3 bases: TGTGCCTGGAGCAGGGGGCGAAATCTCCTGGGAGAGACCCAGTACTTC.

The rearrangement uses TRBV7-2 and TRBJ1-4; D gene unclear. Germline CDR1 is SGHTA and CDR2 is FQGNSA. The CDR3 has 13 residues. Trimming pared 0 bases from V and 4 bases from J, leaving 3 bases between. The CDR3 DNA follows: TGTGCCAGCAGCTTAGCCATTAATGAAAAACTGTTTTTT. It encodes CASSLAINEKLFF.